The entry below gives a single T cell receptor (beta chain) sequence along with its context. As yet, its antigen is unknown. Trimming removed 0 bases at V and 1 base at J, with 10 bases between. This CDR3 has 16 amino acids. Germline CDR1 is MNHEY and CDR2 is SVGEGT. This entry comes from a study of early T cells in non-severe SARS-CoV-2 infection. Study summary: Chains were unpaired, as sequencing was done on bulk RNA from unsorted whole blood. General study findings and limits: Private and CD4 specificities were missed by VDJdb matching, skewed to anti-spike CD8.

In the library, individual cDNA molecules carried attached unique molecular identifiers. A single record per CDR3 protein comes from TCRdb applying MiXCR to the 5' RACE reads. Among more than 85,000 distinct CDR3 sequences, around 16% were seen once, and the ten largest hold roughly 1.2%. V and J are TRBV6-2 or TRBV6-3 and TRBJ2-1; D perhaps matches TRBD2 (5 bases). The sequencing input was whole blood. The sequence came from an adult who was a healthcare worker with PCR-confirmed SARS-CoV-2 infection or an uninfected control (not recorded which). As DNA, the CDR3 is TGTGCCAGCAGTTACTCGCCTAGCAGGTCCTACAATGAGCAGTTCTTC. This translates into CASSYSPSRSYNEQFF.